Following are 3 T cell receptor beta chains from one sample sequenced in a study of PD-1 blockade in classical Hodgkin lymphoma. Each patient's relapse followed autologous stem cell transplantation, and brentuximab vedotin exposure varied. Profiling relied on immunoSEQ multiplex PCR, and the TCRdb table lists in-frame clones only, not all of them. The sample lists approximately 65,000 clones; 70% to 90% were seen once. This material consisted of peripheral blood mononuclear cells (PBMCs), taken at baseline. Source of these receptors: a human donor with classical Hodgkin lymphoma.

The CDR3 DNA reads as TGTGCCAGCTACCGGGAGCCCTACGAGCAGTACTTC. This translates into CASYREPYEQYF. V usage is TRBV18 and J usage is TRBJ2-7, with D possibly being TRBD2 (6 bases). Per germline, CDR1 KGHSH and CDR2 LQKENI. The ends were cut back, 7 bases at V and 2 bases at J, with 9 bases in the middle. CDR3 size: 12 residues. Together with reference TRBV18 and TRBJ2-7, the CDR3 gives the full variable domain: NAGVMQNPRHLVRRRGQEARLRCSPMKGHSHVYWYRQLPEEGLKFMVYLQKENIIDESGMPKERFSAEFPKEGPSILRIQQVVRGDSAAYFCASYREPYEQYFGPGTRLTVT.

CDR3 in amino acids: CASSQGRGLNTEAFF. CDR3 nucleotide sequence: TGCGCCAGCAGCCAGGGGCGGGGGTTGAACACTGAAGCTTTCTTT. The V call is TRBV4-1, the J call TRBJ1-1; D possibly corresponds to TRBD1 (5 bases). V lost 3 bases and J 0 bases, leaving 11 bases between the germline ends. Germline CDR1 is MGHRA and CDR2 is YSYEKL. The CDR3 is 15 residues long.

The sample holds a few counts of this clone. This chain uses TRBV7-2 with TRBJ1-3; 9 bases align to TRBD1. Germline V gene sequence: CDR1 SGHTA, CDR2 FQGNSA. The CDR3 loop spans 16 amino acids. J gave up 5 bases and V 1 base, and 6 bases lay outside the gene matches. The CDR3 loop reads CASSLDSGQGRNTIYF. The DNA for the CDR3 is TGTGCCAGCAGCTTAGATTCGGGACAGGGAAGAAACACCATATATTTT.